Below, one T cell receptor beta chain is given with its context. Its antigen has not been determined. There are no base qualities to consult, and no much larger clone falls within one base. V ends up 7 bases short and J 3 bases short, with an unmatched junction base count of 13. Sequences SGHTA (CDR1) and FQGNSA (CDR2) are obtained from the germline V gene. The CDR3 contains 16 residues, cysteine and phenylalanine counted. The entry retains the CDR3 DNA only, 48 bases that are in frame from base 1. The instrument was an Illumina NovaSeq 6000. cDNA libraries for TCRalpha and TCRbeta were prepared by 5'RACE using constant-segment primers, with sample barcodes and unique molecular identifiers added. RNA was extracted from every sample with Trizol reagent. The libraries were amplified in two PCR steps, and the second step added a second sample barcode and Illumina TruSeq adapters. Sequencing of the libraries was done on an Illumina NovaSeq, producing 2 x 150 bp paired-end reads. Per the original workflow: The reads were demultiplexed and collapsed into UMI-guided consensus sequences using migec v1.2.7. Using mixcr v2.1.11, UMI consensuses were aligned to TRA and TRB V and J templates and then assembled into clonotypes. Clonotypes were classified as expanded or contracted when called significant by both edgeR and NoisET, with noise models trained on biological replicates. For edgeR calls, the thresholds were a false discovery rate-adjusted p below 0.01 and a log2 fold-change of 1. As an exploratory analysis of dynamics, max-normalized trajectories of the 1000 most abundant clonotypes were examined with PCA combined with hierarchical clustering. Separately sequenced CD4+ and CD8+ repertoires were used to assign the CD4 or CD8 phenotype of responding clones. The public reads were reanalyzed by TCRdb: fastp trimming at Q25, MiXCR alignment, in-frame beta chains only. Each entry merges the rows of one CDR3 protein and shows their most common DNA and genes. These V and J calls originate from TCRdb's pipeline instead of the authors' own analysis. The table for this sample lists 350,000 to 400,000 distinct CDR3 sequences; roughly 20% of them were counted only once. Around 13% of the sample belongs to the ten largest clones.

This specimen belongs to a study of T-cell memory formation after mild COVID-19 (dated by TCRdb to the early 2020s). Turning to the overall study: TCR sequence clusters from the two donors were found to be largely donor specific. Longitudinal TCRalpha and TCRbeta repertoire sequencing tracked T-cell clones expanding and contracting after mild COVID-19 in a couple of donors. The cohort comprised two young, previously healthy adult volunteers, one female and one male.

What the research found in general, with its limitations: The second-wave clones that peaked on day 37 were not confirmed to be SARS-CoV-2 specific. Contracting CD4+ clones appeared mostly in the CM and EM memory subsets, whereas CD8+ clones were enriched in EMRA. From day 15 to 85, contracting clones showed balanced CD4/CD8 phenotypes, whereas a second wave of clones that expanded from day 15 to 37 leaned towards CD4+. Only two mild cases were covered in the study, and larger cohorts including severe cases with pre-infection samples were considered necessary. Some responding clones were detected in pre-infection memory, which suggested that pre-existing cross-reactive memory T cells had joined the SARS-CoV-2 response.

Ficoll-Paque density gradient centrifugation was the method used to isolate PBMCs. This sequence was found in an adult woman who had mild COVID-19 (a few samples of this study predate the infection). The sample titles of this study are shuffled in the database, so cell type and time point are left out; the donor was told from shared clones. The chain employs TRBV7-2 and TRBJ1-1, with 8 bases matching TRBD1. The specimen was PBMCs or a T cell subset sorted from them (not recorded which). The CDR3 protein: CASTGGRGLVYTEAFF. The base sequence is TGTGCCAGCACGGGCGGCAGGGGGCTCGTGTACACTGAAGCTTTCTTT.